The source of this T cell receptor (beta chain) is a study of cytomegalovirus exposure and HLA in healthy donors. At the level of the study: The study placed less than 90% of its 398 genotyped donors in the Caucasian-associated ancestry cluster. Whole-study findings and limits: Upon later analysis, TCR association rates were observed to vary by HLA locus, being highest for DRB1 and lowest for HLA-C. The authors enumerated some 170 TCR beta chains as linked to cytomegalovirus.

A note on this clone: Its antigen is undetermined.

The PCR employed 60 Vbeta primers together with 13 Jbeta primers. TCRdb's copy holds only in-frame clones and misses some; the assay was immunoSEQ multiplex PCR. Among around 150,000 clones listed, approximately 82% were seen once. The CDR3 loop spans 13 amino acids. With V trimmed by 2 bases and J by 6 bases, 1 base remained unmatched. CDR1 and CDR2 from the germline V gene are MNHEY and SMNVEV (reference sequence). Donors were nominally healthy when sampled, though unrecorded immune exposures were likely. The sequence was collected from a male donor in good health and CMV-seropositive. Sequencing used PBMCs. This chain connects TRBV27 to TRBJ2-1, with TRBD2 matching 7 bases. CDR3 sequence reads: CASSLGRVNEQFF. The CDR3 coding sequence is TGTGCCAGCAGTTTAGGGAGGGTCAATGAGCAGTTCTTC.